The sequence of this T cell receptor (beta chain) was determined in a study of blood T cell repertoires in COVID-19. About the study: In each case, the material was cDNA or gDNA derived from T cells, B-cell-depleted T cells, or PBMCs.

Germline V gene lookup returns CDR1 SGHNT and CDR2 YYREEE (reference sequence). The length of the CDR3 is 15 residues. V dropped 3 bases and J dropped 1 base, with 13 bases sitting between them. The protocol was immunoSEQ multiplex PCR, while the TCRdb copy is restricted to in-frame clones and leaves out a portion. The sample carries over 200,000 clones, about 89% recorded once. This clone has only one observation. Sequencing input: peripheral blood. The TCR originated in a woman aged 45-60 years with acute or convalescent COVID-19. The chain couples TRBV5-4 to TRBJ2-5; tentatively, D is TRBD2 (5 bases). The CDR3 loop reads CASSSSGILQETQYF. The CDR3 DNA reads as TGTGCCAGCAGCTCCTCCGGGATACTCCAAGAGACCCAGTACTTC.